This T cell receptor beta chain is drawn from a study of T-cell reconstitution after alpha-beta-depleted transplantation in children. Preparation of the TCRbeta library used unique molecular identifiers. TCRdb passed the PCR reads through MiXCR, listing each CDR3 protein once. This sample has hundreds of thousands of distinct CDR3 sequences, with around a tenth found just once. Findings and caveats of the study: Several hundred graft clones that had expanded were reportedly the source of alpha-beta T cells about two months after transplant. After transplant, high TCRbeta diversity at day 60 in some patients arose from surviving recipient T cells and thymic progenitors.

The table lists this clonotype with many counts. The antigen is unknown. The origin of this receptor is a male patient under 10 years old who had a stem cell transplant for chronic granulomatous disease, so the T cells may come from the graft donor. The starting material was peripheral blood, obtained 180 days after TCRalphabeta/CD19-depleted stem cell transplant.

The CDR3, as DNA: TGTGCCAGCAGCTTGGCAGCGGGGGGAAGGGGAACGCAGTATTTT. Translated, it gives CASSLAAGGRGTQYF. The genes are TRBV27 and TRBJ2-3; 9 bases map to TRBD2. V lost 6 bases to trimming and J lost 9 bases; unmatched junction nucleotides: 13. CDR1 MNHEY and CDR2 SMNVEV come from the germline V gene (reference sequence). The CDR3 consists of 15 residues.